These 16 T cell receptor beta chains were all obtained from the same sample, sequenced in a study of human T cells and chemical hapten exposure. A single record per CDR3 protein comes from TCRdb applying MiXCR to the RACE reads. The sample yields 370,000 or so distinct CDR3 sequences, more than 4.5% seen once. Time point described: patch test 1, 2 weeks after DPC sensitization. Documented treatment: therapeutic diphenylcyclopropenone sensitization with weekly scalp DPC. The sequenced sample was whole blood, obtained in connection with sensitization to the hapten diphenylcyclopropenone (DPC). The receptors originated from a woman in her 50s with alopecia areata. Some clones in this sample may be carry-over from other donors' samples.

This clonotype was seen repeatedly, ten times or more. This chain joins TRBV6-5 and TRBJ2-1; 12 bases line up with TRBD2. The CDR3 runs to 15 residues. Unmatched junction bases numbered 1, after V lost 2 bases and J lost 5 bases. Germline assignment: CDR1 MNHEY and CDR2 SVGAGI. The CDR3 DNA reads as TGTGCCAGCAGTTACCTAGCGGGAGGGGACAATGAGCAGTTCTTC. This codes for CASSYLAGGDNEQFF.

The sample holds many counts of this clonotype. This chain uses TRBV4-3 with TRBJ1-1; D is uncertain. The CDR3 is 14 residues long. Germline V gene data show CDR1 as LGHNA and CDR2 as YSLEER. With 0 bases removed from V and 0 bases from J, the gap between germline ends came to 5 bases. The CDR3 region is CASSQDGLNTEAFF. CDR3 DNA sequence: TGCGCCAGCAGCCAAGATGGGTTGAACACTGAAGCTTTCTTT.

This clonotype was detected ten times or more. This sequence joins TRBV10-3 and TRBJ2-7; 7 positions match TRBD1. The V segment lost 0 bases and the J segment 4 bases; nucleotides outside the gene matches: 6. Germline CDR1 and CDR2: ENHRY and SYGVKD. This CDR3 has 15 residues. The CDR3 here is CAISESWDSAYEQYF. The DNA for the CDR3 is TGTGCCATCAGTGAGTCGTGGGACAGCGCTTACGAGCAGTACTTC.

This clonotype was found a few times. The chain employs TRBV12-3 or TRBV12-4 and TRBJ1-5; D gene uncertain. Trimming removed 6 bases from V and 5 bases from J, with 11 bases in between. This CDR3 has 13 amino acids. The CDR3 DNA reads as TGTGCCAGCAGCCCCCGTTCATATCAGCCCCAGCATTTT. Translating gives CASSPRSYQPQHF.

The chain is built from TRBV10-3 and TRBJ1-4; D unresolved. The CDR3 has 14 amino acids. Germline values: CDR1 ENHRY, CDR2 SYGVKD. V was cut by 0 bases and J by 5 bases, with 7 bases left in between. CDR3 sequence reads: CAISESGGNEKLFF. CDR3 coding DNA: TGTGCCATCAGTGAGTCGGGCGGGAATGAAAAACTGTTTTTT.

This clonotype occurred many times. The chain couples TRBV6-4 to TRBJ1-5; D call uncertain. Germline CDR1 reads MRHNA; CDR2 reads SNTAGT. This CDR3 contains 19 residues. Trimming stripped 0 bases from V and 5 bases from J, with 23 bases between. The DNA of the CDR3 is TGTGCCAGCAGTGACTCGAAGGCAGGCAGGAGGTCGGGGTATCAGCCCCAGCATTTT. Translation gives CASSDSKAGRRSGYQPQHF.

At least ten counts were recorded for this clonotype. The CDR3 DNA follows: TGTGCCATCAGCTCAGAGTCGCGAGTCCCAAAGGGTGGCTACACCTTC. It codes for CAISSESRVPKGGYTF. The rearrangement joins TRBV10-3 to TRBJ1-2; D remains unclear. The CDR3 runs to 16 residues. CDR1 and CDR2 (germline): ENHRY, SYGVKD. Trimming left V 6 bases short and J 7 bases short, with 24 bases between.

This clonotype was found many times. The chain has TRBV5-1 and TRBJ2-2, with D perhaps assigned TRBD1 or TRBD2 (6 bases each). V lost 4 bases, J lost 6 bases, and 22 bases lay in between. The CDR3 is 17 amino acids. Germline values: CDR1 SGHRS, CDR2 YFSETQ. CDR3 nucleotide sequence: TGCGCCAGCAGCCCACTCGGGGGAAGTCCAGGGGCCGGGGAGCTGTTTTTT. Residues: CASSPLGGSPGAGELFF.

This clonotype was seen at least ten times. The chain has TRBV12-3 or TRBV12-4 and TRBJ1-1; D is undetermined. The CDR3 has 13 residues. V dropped 6 bases and J dropped 0 bases, with 8 bases sitting between them. CDR3 in DNA: TGTGCCAGCAGGGACGGGCTGAACACTGAAGCTTTCTTT. It yields the protein CASRDGLNTEAFF.

This clonotype was counted many times. The V gene is TRBV27, the J gene TRBJ1-5; D perhaps matches TRBD1 (5 bases). Germline V gives CDR1 MNHEY, CDR2 SMNVEV (reference sequence). V shed 5 bases and J shed 2 bases, with 16 bases lying between them. The CDR3 covers 16 residues. The CDR3 region is CASSPLLRGGNQPQHF. Here the CDR3 DNA reads TGTGCCAGCAGTCCCCTCCTAAGGGGAGGCAATCAGCCCCAGCATTTT.

This clonotype was counted only a few times. V and J are TRBV12-3 or TRBV12-4 and TRBJ1-2; weak D call: TRBD1 (6 bases). The germline V and J ends were trimmed by 5 bases and 5 bases, with 15 bases remaining between them. The CDR3 totals 14 residues. CDR3 protein: CASSPTGREYGYTF. Here the CDR3 DNA reads TGTGCCAGCAGTCCTACAGGGAGAGAATATGGCTACACCTTC.

In its sample, this clonotype was seen a few times. This chain uses TRBV4-3 with TRBJ1-2, with D perhaps matching TRBD1 (5 bases). Germline loops: CDR1 LGHNA, CDR2 YSLEER. Trimming took off 0 bases at V and 1 base at J, with 9 bases between the two ends. The length of the CDR3 is 15 residues. The CDR3 DNA sequence: TGCGCCAGCAGCCAAGAGTCGGGGCGTAACTATGGCTACACCTTC. It translates to CASSQESGRNYGYTF.

The table lists this clonotype with many counts. The chain couples TRBV15 to TRBJ2-7; no definite D call. Trimming shortened V by 3 bases and J by 1 base, and 4 bases separated the two germline ends. The CDR3 runs 12 residues. The germline V gene encodes CDR1 LNHNV and CDR2 YYDKDF (reference sequence). The CDR3 DNA is TGTGCCACCAGCAGCAGTTCCTACGAGCAGTACTTC. Translated: CATSSSSYEQYF.

This clonotype appeared a few times. The chain links TRBV7-3 to TRBJ1-1; no clear D gene. Germline loops: CDR1 SGHTA, CDR2 FQGTGA. Trimming cost V 3 bases and J 2 bases, with 10 bases left between them. The CDR3 sequence is 14 residues long. CDR3: CASSFLGLNTEAFF. Written as DNA, the CDR3 is TGTGCCAGCAGCTTCCTGGGATTAAACACTGAAGCTTTCTTT.

The chain combines TRBV7-6 with TRBJ1-6, with D maybe TRBD1 (6 bases). In germline, CDR1 is SGHVS, CDR2 FNYEAQ. Trimming shortened V by 10 bases and J by 7 bases, and 14 bases separated the two germline ends. The CDR3 has 13 residues. CDR3 nucleotides: TGTGCCACCTCTGCGGGGGCCAATTCACCCCTCCACTTT. This translates into CATSAGANSPLHF. Supplemented by reference TRBV7-6 and TRBJ1-6, the full variable domain reads GAGVSQSPRYKVTKRGQDVALRCDPISGHVSLYWYRQALGQGPEFLTYFNYEAQQDKSGLPNDRFSAERPEGSISTLTIQRTEQRDSAMYRCATSAGANSPLHFGNGTRLTVT.

Only a few counts were recorded for this clonotype. The V call is TRBV6-1, the J call TRBJ2-7, with 8 bases identical to TRBD1. The germline V gene has CDR1 MNHNS and CDR2 SASEGT. Trimming cost V 6 bases and J 5 bases; bases outside gene matches: 15. This CDR3 has 16 amino acids. CDR3 in amino acids: CASRPERQGSNHEQYF. The CDR3 DNA sequence: TGTGCCAGCAGGCCCGAGAGACAGGGGTCGAATCACGAGCAGTACTTC.